The 17 T cell receptor beta chains below all came from one sample that was sequenced in a study of patients and donors after allogeneic stem cell transplantation. Each CDR3 protein gets one entry after TCRdb re-called the RT-PCR reads with MiXCR. The sample consists of around 200,000 distinct CDR3 sequences, less than 50% of them appearing once. The sample consisted of blood, either unsorted or a sorted T cell fraction (not recorded which). The receptors originated from a human donor who was either an allogeneic HSCT recipient or a stem cell or donor lymphocyte infusion donor (not recorded which). It is not recorded whose cells these are; they may come from a transplant donor.

V usage is TRBV6-1 and J usage is TRBJ2-5, with 10 bases matching TRBD2. V shed 0 bases and J 5 bases; nucleotides not matched to a gene: 6. From germline, CDR1 is MNHNS and CDR2 SASEGT. The CDR3 is made up of 16 amino acids. Here the CDR3 reads CASSEALGTSVETQYF. The DNA for the CDR3 is TGTGCCAGCAGTGAAGCGCTTGGGACTAGCGTGGAGACCCAGTACTTC.

V usage is TRBV7-9 and J usage is TRBJ2-7, with TRBD2 as a possible D gene (7 bases). Germline V gives CDR1 SEHNR, CDR2 FQNEAQ (reference sequence). The CDR3 spans 15 residues. V was pared by 5 bases and J by 0 bases, with 14 bases between. The chain's CDR3 is CASSPIGGGSYEQYF. DNA of the CDR3: TGTGCCAGCAGCCCGATAGGGGGGGGCTCCTACGAGCAGTACTTC.

The chain recombines TRBV5-1 with TRBJ2-1; no reliable D call. Germline CDR1 reads SGHRS; CDR2 reads YFSETQ. V lost 4 bases, J lost 4 bases, and 9 bases lay in between. The CDR3 has 13 amino acids. CDR3 loop: CASSDAGYNEQFF. The DNA of the CDR3 is TGCGCCAGCAGCGATGCTGGGTACAATGAGCAGTTCTTC.

The rearrangement uses TRBV4-3 and TRBJ1-1; D ambiguous. There are 14 residues in the CDR3. Trimming stripped 1 base from V and 3 bases from J, with 9 bases between. Germline CDR1 and CDR2: LGHNA and YSLEER. CDR3 in amino acids: CASSQVNKYTEAFF. In DNA form, the CDR3 reads TGCGCCAGCAGCCAAGTAAATAAATACACTGAAGCTTTCTTT.

This rearrangement joins TRBV7-2 to TRBJ1-1; TRBD1 aligns across 7 bases. The germline gives CDR1 SGHTA, CDR2 FQGNSA. V gave up 4 bases and J gave up 0 bases; unmatched junction bases: 8. The CDR3 has 16 amino acids. The CDR3 DNA reads as TGTGCCAGCAGCTCAGGGGGACGGACATTGAACACTGAAGCTTTCTTT. It codes for CASSSGGRTLNTEAFF.

This rearrangement joins TRBV5-1 to TRBJ1-1; TRBD1 is a possible D gene (6 bases). Germline V gene lookup returns CDR1 SGHRS and CDR2 YFSETQ. The ends were cut back, 2 bases at V and 7 bases at J, with 12 bases in the middle. CDR3 size: 13 residues. The CDR3 region is CASSFQGKGEAFF. CDR3 DNA: TGCGCCAGCAGCTTTCAGGGGAAGGGTGAAGCTTTCTTT.

This chain links TRBV20-1 with TRBJ2-1; D is possibly TRBD1 or TRBD2 (5 bases each). This CDR3 has 16 residues. The germline gives CDR1 DFQATT, CDR2 SNEGSKA (reference sequence). V shed 4 bases and J shed 3 bases, with 19 bases lying between them. The CDR3 DNA sequence: TGCAGTGCTAAAGGCCTTCGGGACCATAACTACAATGAGCAGTTCTTC. Its translation: CSAKGLRDHNYNEQFF.

The rearrangement uses TRBV7-8 and TRBJ2-5; maybe TRBD1 (5 bases). There are 15 residues in the CDR3. The V gene's germline CDR1 is SGHVS and CDR2 FQNEAQ. The ends were cut back, 3 bases at V and 5 bases at J, with 16 bases in the middle. The chain's CDR3 is CASSFRLGVAETQYF. The CDR3 coding sequence is TGTGCCAGCAGCTTTCGTCTAGGGGTTGCTGAGACCCAGTACTTC.

The chain has TRBV5-6 and TRBJ2-1; TRBD1 matches at 7 bases. The CDR3 is 12 residues long. Germline V CDR1 and CDR2: SGHDT, YYEEEE. V gave up 3 bases and J gave up 11 bases; unmatched junction bases: 5. As DNA, the CDR3 is TGTGCCAGCAGCTCTGCACAGGGGAAGCAGTTCTTC. Encoded protein: CASSSAQGKQFF.

This clonotype was seen just once. The chain couples TRBV30 to TRBJ1-2; D is possibly TRBD1 (5 bases). Germline CDR1 and CDR2: GTSNPN and SVGIG (reference sequence). The CDR3 runs 11 residues. The V and J ends lost 4 bases and 6 bases respectively, with 9 bases between them. The CDR3 loop reads CAWIGGNGYTF. The CDR3 DNA follows: TGTGCCTGGATCGGGGGAAATGGCTACACCTTC. The variable domain in full, completed from reference TRBV30 and TRBJ1-2, reads SQTIHQWPATLVQPVGSPLSLECTVEGTSNPNLYWYRQAAGRGLQLLFYSVGIGQISSEVPQNLSASRPQDRQFILSSKKLLLSDSGFYLCAWIGGNGYTFGSGTRLTVV.

This rearrangement joins TRBV24-1 to TRBJ1-5; D not resolved. CDR3 length: 9 residues. V was clipped by 8 bases and J by 11 bases, with 6 bases between them. Germline CDR1 reads KGHDR; CDR2 reads SFDVKD. CDR3 residues: CATTQAQHF. The CDR3 coding sequence is TGTGCCACCACCCAGGCCCAGCATTTT.

This clonotype was found a few times. This rearrangement joins TRBV7-2 to TRBJ1-2; D unclear. The germline CDR1 and CDR2 sequences are SGHTA and FQGNSA. The CDR3 loop spans 17 amino acids. Trimming pared 2 bases from V and 1 base from J, leaving 17 bases between. The CDR3 DNA reads as TGTGCCAGCAGCTTAACCCCAGATCAATTCCTTAACTATGGCTACACCTTC. Its protein product is CASSLTPDQFLNYGYTF.

The rearrangement uses TRBV6-5 and TRBJ2-5, with a weak D call TRBD2 (5 bases). Trimming stripped 5 bases from V and 1 base from J, with 8 bases between. The CDR3 has 13 amino acids. Germline-derived CDR1 and CDR2 are MNHEY and SVGAGI. CDR3 residues: CASSRTLQETQYF. The DNA for the CDR3 is TGTGCCAGCAGTCGGACTCTCCAAGAGACCCAGTACTTC.

A remark on this clonotype: One end of the junction is discordant with germline, which a read error may explain. The chain recombines TRBV6-4 with TRBJ2-1; 8 bases map to TRBD1. Per germline, CDR1 MRHNA and CDR2 SNTAGT. The CDR3 has 15 amino acids. CDR3 protein: CASGEQGQGFHEQFF. The CDR3 region has the DNA TGTGCCAGCGGTGAACAAGGACAGGGTTTCCATGAGCAGTTCTTC.

The J gene is TRBJ1-1, the V gene TRBV28; no firm D call. The CDR3 consists of 16 residues. Germline loops: CDR1 MDHEN, CDR2 SYDVKM. Trimming cost V 6 bases and J 5 bases, with 22 bases left between them. This chain's CDR3 is CASRMGMVTSGTEAFF. The CDR3 DNA reads as TGTGCCAGCAGAATGGGGATGGTCACCAGCGGAACTGAAGCTTTCTTT.

This sequence joins TRBV14 and TRBJ2-1; D not certain. Germline V gene sequence: CDR1 SGHDN, CDR2 FVKESK. The CDR3 consists of 15 residues. Trimming removed 1 base from V and 4 bases from J, with 11 bases in between. CDR3 nucleotides: TGTGCCAGCAGCCAAGGGCTGTCTGTTTACAATGAGCAGTTCTTC. This codes for CASSQGLSVYNEQFF.

V is TRBV2 and J is TRBJ2-3; D call uncertain. The V and J ends lost 5 bases and 4 bases respectively, with 10 bases between them. This CDR3 has 13 amino acids. Germline values: CDR1 SNHLY, CDR2 FYNNEI. CDR3 sequence reads: CASSSDFADTQYF. CDR3 nucleotide sequence: TGTGCCAGCAGTAGTGACTTCGCAGATACGCAGTATTTT.